What follows is one T cell receptor (beta chain) and its context. Its antigen remains unknown. The stimulus was lysate of CMV-infected fibroblasts, around 11 ug/mL. CD40L-negative CD69-negative CD45RO-high memory CD4+ T cells were sorted as populations depleted of antigen-responding cells. This sample is part of a study of persistence of HIV-infected CD4 T cells. Study in general: Blood samples, up to about 200 mL, came from multiple time points, except two leukapheresis donors sampled once.

Study results and caveats: TCRbeta richness was lower in CMV- and Gag-responding cells than in anti-CD3/anti-CD28-responding cells.

The libraries were made with immunoSEQ version 4 in survey mode. Clones were sequenced by immunoSEQ multiplex PCR, and TCRdb holds only the in-frame ones, with some missing. The profile shows around 48,000 clones, about 80% of them singletons. Germline V lookup: CDR1 MDHEN, CDR2 SYDVKM. The length of the CDR3 is 15 residues. The V end lost 4 bases, the J end lost 0 bases, and 12 bases lay between the germline ends. This chain connects TRBV28 to TRBJ1-1; D is perhaps TRBD1 (6 bases). The sequences come from CD4+ T cells sorted from PBMCs after approximately 19-hour stimulation, collected from a patient who received antiretroviral therapy. The clonotype comes from an adult man with HIV who was CMV-seropositive. The CDR3 spells CASSSRQVLNTEAFF. CDR3 bases: TGTGCCAGCAGTTCGCGACAGGTATTGAACACTGAAGCTTTCTTT.